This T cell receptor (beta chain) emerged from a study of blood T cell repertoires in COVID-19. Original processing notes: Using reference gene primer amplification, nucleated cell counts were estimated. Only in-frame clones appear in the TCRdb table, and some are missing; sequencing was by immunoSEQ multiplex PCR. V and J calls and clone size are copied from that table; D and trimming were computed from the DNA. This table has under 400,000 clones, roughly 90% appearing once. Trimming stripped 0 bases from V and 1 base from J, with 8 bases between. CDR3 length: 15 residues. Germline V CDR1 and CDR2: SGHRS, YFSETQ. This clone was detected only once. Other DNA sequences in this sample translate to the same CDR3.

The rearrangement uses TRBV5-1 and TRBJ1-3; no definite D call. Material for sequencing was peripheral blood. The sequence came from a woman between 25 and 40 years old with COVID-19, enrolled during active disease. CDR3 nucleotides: TGCGCCAGCAGCTTGGATAGAGTTTCTGGAAACACCATATATTTT. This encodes CASSLDRVSGNTIYF.